The rows below give T cell receptor beta chains drawn from one sample of a study of technical replicates of blood from several donors. TCRdb keeps only in-frame clones here, not all; method: immunoSEQ multiplex PCR. The sample includes 65,000 to 95,000 clones, 95% to 98% of them seen just once. The specimen was T cells isolated from PBMCs. The receptors derive from a human donor in good health. Both conserved end residues are part of each CDR3. The order of the fields is V gene, CDR3 protein.

>TRBV4-1
CASSQEGTAFQYF
>TRBV7-3
CASSQDSNQPQHF
>TRBV2
CASKKSGSQPQHF
>TRBV7-9
CASSLPDRQETQYF
>TRBV18
CASSPKLSGEKLFF
>TRBV6-5
CASRALAGGRRTQYF
>TRBV6-5
CASSYGQRSSYEQYF
>TRBV5-6
CASSLFLGGVRYSPLHF
>TRBV9
CASSSTGGTAEAFF
>TRBV12-5
CASGLMDSEAFF
>TRBV13
CASSLGGTGESNEQFF
>TRBV28
CVSGDSSNQPQHF
>TRBV27
CASSRQIGKGVNTEAFF
>TRBV5-1
CASSFGRAGEQFF
>TRBV13
CASSLPGTGAHEQYF
>TRBV6-6
CASREGLAGGLGFF
>TRBV19
CATVDRGVSYEQYF
>TRBV5-1
CASSLEPSDYGYTF
>TRBV7-8
CASSLEKWDREVGGNTIYF
>TRBV27
CATRLSPGGNSPLHF
>TRBV12-5
CASGRGQGTGELFF
>TRBV30
CAWRDRGRGNTEAFF
>TRBV10-3
CAIRGIQGTYEQYF
>TRBV14
CASSVDYSYEQYF
>TRBV6-5
CASSYLRDSYEQYF
>TRBV4-1
CASSRQGTGYGYTF